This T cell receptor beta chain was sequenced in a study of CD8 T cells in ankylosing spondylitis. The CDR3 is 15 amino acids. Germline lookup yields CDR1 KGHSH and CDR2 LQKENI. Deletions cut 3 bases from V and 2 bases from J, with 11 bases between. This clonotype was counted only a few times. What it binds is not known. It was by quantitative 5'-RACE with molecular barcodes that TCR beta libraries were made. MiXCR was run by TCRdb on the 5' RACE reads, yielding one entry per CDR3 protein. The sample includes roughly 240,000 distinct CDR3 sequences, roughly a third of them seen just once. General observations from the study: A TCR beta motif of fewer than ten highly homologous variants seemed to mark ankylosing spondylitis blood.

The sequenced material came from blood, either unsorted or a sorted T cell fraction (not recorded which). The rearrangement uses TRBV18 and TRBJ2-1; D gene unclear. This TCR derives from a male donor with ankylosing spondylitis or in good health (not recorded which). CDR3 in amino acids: CASSPLAAPYNEQFF. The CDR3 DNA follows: TGTGCCAGCTCACCGTTGGCTGCCCCCTACAATGAGCAGTTCTTC.